This record looks at one T cell receptor (beta chain) sequence and its context. These data are taken from a study of blood T cell repertoires in COVID-19. Study-wide background: From the United States, Italy and Spain came samples of acute and convalescent COVID-19.

The authors' processing: Researchers report that nucleated cell counts were estimated from reference gene primer amplification. Only in-frame clones appear in the TCRdb table, and some are missing; sequencing was by immunoSEQ multiplex PCR. That table supplies the V and J calls and clone size; D and trimming were determined from the DNA. This table holds fewer than 500,000 clones, about 90% found once. CDR3 size: 14 residues. Germline V gene sequence: CDR1 MNHEY, CDR2 SVGAGI. V shed 6 bases and J shed 7 bases, with 17 bases lying between them. The TCR comes from a man between 18 and 35 years old with COVID-19, enrolled during active disease. This chain links TRBV6-5 with TRBJ2-3; a weak D match, TRBD2 (6 bases). Material for sequencing was peripheral blood. CDR3 sequence (DNA): TGTGCCAGCAGATCCCTGACTAGTTGGCATACGCAGTATTTT. Protein product: CASRSLTSWHTQYF.